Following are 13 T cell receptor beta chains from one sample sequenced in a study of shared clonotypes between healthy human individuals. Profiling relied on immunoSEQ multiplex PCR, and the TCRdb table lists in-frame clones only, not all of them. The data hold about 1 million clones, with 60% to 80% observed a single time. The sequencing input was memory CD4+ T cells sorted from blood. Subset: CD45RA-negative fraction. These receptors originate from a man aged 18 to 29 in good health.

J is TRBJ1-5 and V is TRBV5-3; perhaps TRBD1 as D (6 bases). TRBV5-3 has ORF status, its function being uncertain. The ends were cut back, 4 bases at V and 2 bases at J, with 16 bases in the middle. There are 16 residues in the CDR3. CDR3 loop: CARSLTAGAGNQPQHF. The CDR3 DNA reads TGTGCCAGAAGCCTAACAGCGGGGGCTGGCAATCAGCCCCAGCATTTT.

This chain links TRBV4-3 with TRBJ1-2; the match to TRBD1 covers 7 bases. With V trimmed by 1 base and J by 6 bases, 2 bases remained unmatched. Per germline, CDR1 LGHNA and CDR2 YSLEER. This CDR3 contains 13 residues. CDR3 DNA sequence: TGCGCCAGCAGCCAAGGGACAGGCGATGGCTACACCTTC. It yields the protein CASSQGTGDGYTF.

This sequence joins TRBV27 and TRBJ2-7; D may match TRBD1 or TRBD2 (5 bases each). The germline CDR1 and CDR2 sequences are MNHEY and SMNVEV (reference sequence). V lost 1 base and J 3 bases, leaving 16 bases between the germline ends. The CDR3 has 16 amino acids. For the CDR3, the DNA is TGTGCCAGCAGTTTATTAGGGGACGTAGGATTCTACGAGCAGTACTTC. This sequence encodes CASSLLGDVGFYEQYF.

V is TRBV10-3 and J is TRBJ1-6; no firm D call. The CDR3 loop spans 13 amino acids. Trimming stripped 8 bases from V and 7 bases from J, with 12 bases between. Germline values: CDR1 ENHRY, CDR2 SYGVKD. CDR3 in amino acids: CAIGPDGNSPLHF. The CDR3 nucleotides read TGTGCCATCGGGCCGGACGGGAATTCACCCCTCCACTTT.

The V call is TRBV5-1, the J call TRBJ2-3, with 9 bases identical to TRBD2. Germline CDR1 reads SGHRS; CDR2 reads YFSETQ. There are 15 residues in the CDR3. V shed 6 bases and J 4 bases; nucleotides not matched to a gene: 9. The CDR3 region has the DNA TGCGCCAGCACCGCTAGCGGGGTAAGGGCAGATACGCAGTATTTT. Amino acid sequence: CASTASGVRADTQYF.

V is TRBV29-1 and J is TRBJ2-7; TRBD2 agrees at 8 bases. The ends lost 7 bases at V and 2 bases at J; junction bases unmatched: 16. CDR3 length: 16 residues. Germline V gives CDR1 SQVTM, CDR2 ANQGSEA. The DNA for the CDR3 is TGCAGCGCGGGGGGGACAAGGGACGTCTGGCCCTACGAGCAGTACTTC. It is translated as CSAGGTRDVWPYEQYF.

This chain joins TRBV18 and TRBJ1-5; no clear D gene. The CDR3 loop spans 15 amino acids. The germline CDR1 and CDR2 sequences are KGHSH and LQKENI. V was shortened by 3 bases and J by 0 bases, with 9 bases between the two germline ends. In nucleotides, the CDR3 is TGTGCCAGCTCACCTTCGGGAAATAGCAATCAGCCCCAGCATTTT. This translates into CASSPSGNSNQPQHF.

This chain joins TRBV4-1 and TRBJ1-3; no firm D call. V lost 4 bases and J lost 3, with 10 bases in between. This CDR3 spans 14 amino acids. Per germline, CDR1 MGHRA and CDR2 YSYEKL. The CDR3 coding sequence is TGCGCCAGCAGCCCGGGGTGGCTTGGAAACACCATATATTTT. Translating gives CASSPGWLGNTIYF.

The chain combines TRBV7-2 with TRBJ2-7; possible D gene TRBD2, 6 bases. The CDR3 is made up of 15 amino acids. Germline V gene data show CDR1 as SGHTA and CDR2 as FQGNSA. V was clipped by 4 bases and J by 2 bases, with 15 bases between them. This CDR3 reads CASSSEGGGPYEQYF. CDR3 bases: TGTGCCAGCAGCTCAGAGGGAGGCGGCCCCTACGAGCAGTACTTC.

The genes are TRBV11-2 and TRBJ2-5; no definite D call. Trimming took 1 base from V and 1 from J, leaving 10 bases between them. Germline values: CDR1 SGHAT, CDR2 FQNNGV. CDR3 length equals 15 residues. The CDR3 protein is CASSLGRDGQETQYF. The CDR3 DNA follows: TGTGCCAGCAGCTTAGGTCGAGACGGCCAAGAGACCCAGTACTTC.

CDR3 sequence: CASSPGLTSNTEAFF. In DNA, the CDR3 is TGTGCCAGCAGTCCGGGACTCACATCAAACACTGAAGCTTTCTTT. This chain links TRBV6-5 with TRBJ1-1; D perhaps matches TRBD1 (5 bases). Germline lookup yields CDR1 MNHEY and CDR2 SVGAGI. V lost 5 bases and J lost 2, with 15 bases in between. This CDR3 spans 15 amino acids.

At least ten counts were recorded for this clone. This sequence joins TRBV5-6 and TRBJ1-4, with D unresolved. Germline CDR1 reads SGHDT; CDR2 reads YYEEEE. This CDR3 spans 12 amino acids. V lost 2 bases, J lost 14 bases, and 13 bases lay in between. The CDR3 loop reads CASSFLGRELFF. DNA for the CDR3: TGTGCCAGCAGCTTTCTTGGACGTGAGCTGTTTTTT.

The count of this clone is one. This CDR3 reads CASSSRTAGAYNEQFF. The CDR3 DNA is TGTGCCAGCAGCTCAAGGACAGCGGGAGCCTACAATGAGCAGTTCTTC. J is TRBJ2-1 and V is TRBV7-8; 8 bases agree with TRBD2. Germline assignment: CDR1 SGHVS and CDR2 FQNEAQ. This CDR3 contains 16 residues. After removal of 4 bases from V and 2 bases from J, the junction contained 7 bases not matched to a gene.